The TCR beta chain under discussion was sequenced for a study of neoadjuvant anti-PD-1 for oral cavity cancer. On the study more broadly: Non-progressing patients received a fourth nivolumab dose near day 43, then surgery on days 50-56.

Comments on this clone: Its antigen is undetermined.

V was cut by 10 bases and J by 7 bases, with 19 bases left in between. The CDR3 is 14 residues long. Germline CDR1 reads SNHLY; CDR2 reads FYNNEI. Whole-study findings and limits: Higher pretreatment Treg/Th17 ratios tracked higher pretreatment blood clonality.

Six replicates per PBMC sample, mostly from 400 to 500 ng of genomic DNA. TCRdb keeps only in-frame clones here, not all; method: immunoSEQ multiplex PCR. This table holds about 18,000 clones, roughly 72% found once. The sample was PBMCs, taken before nivolumab (anti-PD-1) treatment. The receptor comes from a person between 35 and 79 years old with oral cavity squamous cell carcinoma. This chain joins TRBV2 and TRBJ2-2, with TRBD1 as a possible D gene (7 bases). CDR3 sequence (DNA): TGTGCCACCGAAACACAGGGGAGGATCGGGGAGCTGTTTTTT. Protein: CATETQGRIGELFF. The whole variable domain, remainder taken from reference TRBV2 and TRBJ2-2, is EPEVTQTPSHQVTQMGQEVILRCVPISNHLYFYWYRQILGQKVEFLVSFYNNEISEKSEIFDDQFSVERPDGSNFTLKIRSTKLEDSAMYFCATETQGRIGELFFGEGSRLTVL.